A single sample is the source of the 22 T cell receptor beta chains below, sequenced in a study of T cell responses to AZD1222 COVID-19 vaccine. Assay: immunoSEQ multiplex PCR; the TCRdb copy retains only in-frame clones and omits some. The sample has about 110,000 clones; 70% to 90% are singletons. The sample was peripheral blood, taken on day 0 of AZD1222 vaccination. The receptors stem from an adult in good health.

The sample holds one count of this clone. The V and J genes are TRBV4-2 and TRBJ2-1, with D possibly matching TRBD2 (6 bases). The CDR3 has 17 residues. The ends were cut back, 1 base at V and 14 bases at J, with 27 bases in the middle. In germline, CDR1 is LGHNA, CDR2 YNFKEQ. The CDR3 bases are TGTGCCAGCAGCCAAGCATTCCGGGGGACTGGGGATCGACGAGAGTTCTTC. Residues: CASSQAFRGTGDRREFF.

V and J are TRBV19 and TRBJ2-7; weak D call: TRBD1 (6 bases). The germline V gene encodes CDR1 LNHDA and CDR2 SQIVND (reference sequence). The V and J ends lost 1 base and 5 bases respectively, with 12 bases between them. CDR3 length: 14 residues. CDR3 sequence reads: CASSIGGQGNEQYF. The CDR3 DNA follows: TGTGCCAGTAGTATAGGGGGGCAGGGCAACGAGCAGTACTTC.

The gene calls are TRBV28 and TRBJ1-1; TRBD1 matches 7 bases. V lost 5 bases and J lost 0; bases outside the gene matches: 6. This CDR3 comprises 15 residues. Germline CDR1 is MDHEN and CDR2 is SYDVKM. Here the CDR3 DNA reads TGTGCCAGCAGTGCGTCGGGACAGCTGAACACTGAAGCTTTCTTT. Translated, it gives CASSASGQLNTEAFF. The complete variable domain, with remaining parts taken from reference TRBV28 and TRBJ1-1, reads DVKVTQSSRYLVKRTGEKVFLECVQDMDHENMFWYRQDPGLGLRLIYFSYDVKMKEKGDIPEGYSVSREKKERFSLILESASTNQTSMYLCASSASGQLNTEAFFGQGTRLTVV.

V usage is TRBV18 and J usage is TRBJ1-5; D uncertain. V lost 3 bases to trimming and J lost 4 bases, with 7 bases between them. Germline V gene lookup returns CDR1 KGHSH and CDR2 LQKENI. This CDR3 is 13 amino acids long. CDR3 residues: CASSPSRNQPQHF. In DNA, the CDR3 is TGTGCCAGCTCACCGTCTAGGAATCAGCCCCAGCATTTT.

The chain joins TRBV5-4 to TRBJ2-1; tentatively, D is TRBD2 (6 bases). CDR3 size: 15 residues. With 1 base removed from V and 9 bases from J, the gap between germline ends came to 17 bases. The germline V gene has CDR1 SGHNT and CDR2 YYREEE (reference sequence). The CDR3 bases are TGTGCCAGCAGCTTGTCAGGGCCTCAGGGAGGTGAGCAGTTCTTC. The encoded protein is CASSLSGPQGGEQFF. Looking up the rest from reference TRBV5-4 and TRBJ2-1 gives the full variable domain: ETGVTQSPTHLIKTRGQQVTLRCSSQSGHNTVSWYQQALGQGPQFIFQYYREEENGRGNFPPRFSGLQFPNYSSELNVNALELDDSALYLCASSLSGPQGGEQFFGPGTRLTVL.

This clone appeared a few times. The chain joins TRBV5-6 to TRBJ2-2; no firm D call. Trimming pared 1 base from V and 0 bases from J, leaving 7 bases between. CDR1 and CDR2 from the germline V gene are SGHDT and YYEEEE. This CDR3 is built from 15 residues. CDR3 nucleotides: TGTGCCAGCAGCTTGTTGTCAGCGAACACCGGGGAGCTGTTTTTT. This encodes CASSLLSANTGELFF.

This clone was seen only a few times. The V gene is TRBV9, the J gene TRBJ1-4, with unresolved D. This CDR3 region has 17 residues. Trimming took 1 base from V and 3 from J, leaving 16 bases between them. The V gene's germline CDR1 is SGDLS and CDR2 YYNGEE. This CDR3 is CASSVTPGRPANEKLFF. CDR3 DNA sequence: TGTGCCAGCAGCGTAACCCCAGGCCGACCAGCTAATGAAAAACTGTTTTTT.

This CDR3 reads CASLSRELNEQYF. CDR3 DNA: TGTGCCAGCTTGTCTAGGGAATTGAACGAGCAGTACTTC. The gene calls are TRBV27 and TRBJ2-7; D is unclear. The CDR3 sequence is 13 residues long. Germline V lookup: CDR1 MNHEY, CDR2 SMNVEV (reference sequence). V was shortened by 8 bases and J by 5 bases, with 16 bases between the two germline ends.

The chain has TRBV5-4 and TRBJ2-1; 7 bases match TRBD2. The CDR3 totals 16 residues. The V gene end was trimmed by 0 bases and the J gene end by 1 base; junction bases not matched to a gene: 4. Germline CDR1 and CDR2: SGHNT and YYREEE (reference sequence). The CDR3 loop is CASSLGGLVSYNEQFF. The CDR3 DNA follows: TGTGCCAGCAGCTTGGGCGGACTAGTATCCTACAATGAGCAGTTCTTC.

CDR3 DNA: TGTGCCAGCAGCAAGGAAATGGGGCAGACAGACGTC. Translating it yields CASSKEMGQTDV. V is TRBV21-1 and J is TRBJ2-7; the table's D call of TRBD1 was not tested on the DNA. TRBV21-1 is a known pseudogene. The CDR3 is made up of 12 amino acids.

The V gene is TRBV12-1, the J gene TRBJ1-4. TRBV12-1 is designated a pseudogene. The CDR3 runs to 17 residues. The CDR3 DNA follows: TGTGCCAGCAGCCCCCATGTACGGGGGTCAACTAATGAAAAACTGTTTTTT. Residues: CASSPHVRGSTNEKLFF.

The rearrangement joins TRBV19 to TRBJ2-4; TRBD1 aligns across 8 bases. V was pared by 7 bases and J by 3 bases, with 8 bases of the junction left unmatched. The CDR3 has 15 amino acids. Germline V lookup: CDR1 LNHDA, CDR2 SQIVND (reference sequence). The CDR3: CASNTGGRGKNIQYF. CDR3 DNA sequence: TGTGCCAGTAATACAGGGGGAAGGGGCAAAAACATTCAGTACTTC.

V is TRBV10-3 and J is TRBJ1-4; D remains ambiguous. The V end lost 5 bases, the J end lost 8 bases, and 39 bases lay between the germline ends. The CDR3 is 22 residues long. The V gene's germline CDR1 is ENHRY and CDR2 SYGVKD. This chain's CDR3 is CAISPVRLASSLSVTGNEKLFF. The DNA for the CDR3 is TGTGCCATCAGTCCAGTCAGACTCGCTTCATCTTTATCAGTGACGGGTAACGAAAAACTGTTTTTT.

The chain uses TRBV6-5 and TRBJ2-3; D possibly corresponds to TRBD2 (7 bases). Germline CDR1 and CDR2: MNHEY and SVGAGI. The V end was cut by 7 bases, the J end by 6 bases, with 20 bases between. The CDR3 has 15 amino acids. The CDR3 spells CASILWGGHEDTQYF. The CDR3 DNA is TGTGCCAGCATCCTGTGGGGGGGGCATGAGGATACGCAGTATTTT.

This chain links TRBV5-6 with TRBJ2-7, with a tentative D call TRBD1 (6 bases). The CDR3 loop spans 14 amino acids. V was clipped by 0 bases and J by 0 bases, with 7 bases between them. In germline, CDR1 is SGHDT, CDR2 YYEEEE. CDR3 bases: TGTGCCAGCAGCTTGGGGACAGCCTCCTACGAGCAGTACTTC. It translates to CASSLGTASYEQYF.

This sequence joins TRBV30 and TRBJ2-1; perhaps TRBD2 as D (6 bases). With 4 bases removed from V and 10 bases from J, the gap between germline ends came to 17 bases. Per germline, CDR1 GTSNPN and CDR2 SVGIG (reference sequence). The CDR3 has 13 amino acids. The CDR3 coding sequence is TGTGCCTGGATGTCGGGGGAGCTGGGGGAGCAGTTCTTC. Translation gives CAWMSGELGEQFF.

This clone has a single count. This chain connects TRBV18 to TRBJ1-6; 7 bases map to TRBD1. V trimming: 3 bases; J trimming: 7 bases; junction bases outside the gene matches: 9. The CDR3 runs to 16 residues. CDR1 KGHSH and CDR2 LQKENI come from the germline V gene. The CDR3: CASSPEATGLNSPLHF. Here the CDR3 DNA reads TGTGCCAGCTCACCCGAGGCGACAGGGCTCAATTCACCCCTCCACTTT.

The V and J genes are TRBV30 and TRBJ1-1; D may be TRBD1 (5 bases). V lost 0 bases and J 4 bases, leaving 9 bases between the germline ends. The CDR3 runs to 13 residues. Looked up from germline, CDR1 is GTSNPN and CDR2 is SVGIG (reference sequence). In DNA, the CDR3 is TGTGCCTGGAGTGTACGGGGGGGCACTGAAGCTTTCTTT. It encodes CAWSVRGGTEAFF.

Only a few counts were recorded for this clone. CDR3 sequence (DNA): TGTGCCACCAGTGATTCGGGACCCTTGGACACAGATACGCAGTATTTT. It is translated as CATSDSGPLDTDTQYF. The chain couples TRBV24-1 to TRBJ2-3; either TRBD1 or TRBD2 may supply D (5 bases each). The germline CDR1 and CDR2 sequences are KGHDR and SFDVKD. Trimming left V 2 bases short and J 2 bases short, with 13 bases between. The CDR3 covers 16 residues.

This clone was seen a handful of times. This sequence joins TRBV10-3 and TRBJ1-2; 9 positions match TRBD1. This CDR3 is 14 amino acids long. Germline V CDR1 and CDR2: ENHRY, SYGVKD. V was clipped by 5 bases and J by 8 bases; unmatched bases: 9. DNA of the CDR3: TGTGCCATCAGTATACAACAGGGGGCTGGAGGCTACACCTTC. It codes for CAISIQQGAGGYTF.

The CDR3 nucleotides read TGTGCCACCAGTGACCCGACAGGGTACTCTGGAAACACCATATATTTT. This gives the protein CATSDPTGYSGNTIYF. The V gene is TRBV24-1, the J gene TRBJ1-3, with TRBD1 matching 7 bases. The germline V gene encodes CDR1 KGHDR and CDR2 SFDVKD. This CDR3 comprises 16 residues. V lost 4 bases, J lost 0 bases, and 5 bases stayed unmatched.

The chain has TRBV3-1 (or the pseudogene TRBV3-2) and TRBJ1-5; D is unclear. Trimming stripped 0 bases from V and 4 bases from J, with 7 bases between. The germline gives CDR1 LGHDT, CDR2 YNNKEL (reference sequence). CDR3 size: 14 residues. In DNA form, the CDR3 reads TGTGCCAGCAGCCAAGATCGGGTGAATCAGCCCCAGCATTTT. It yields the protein CASSQDRVNQPQHF.